This TCR beta chain is drawn from a study of blood T cell repertoires in COVID-19. Study at large: Sites across the United States, Italy and Spain contributed samples from acute and convalescent COVID-19. The cDNA or gDNA used as material had been derived from T cells, B-cell-depleted T cells, or PBMCs.

In the authors' methods: Reference gene primers were amplified, and this amplification served to estimate nucleated cell counts. TCRdb's copy holds only in-frame clones and misses some; the assay was immunoSEQ multiplex PCR. V, J and clone size are taken as reported in that table, and D and trimming were inferred from the DNA itself. The sample records 360,000 or so clones, around 90% being singletons. While infection was still active, Seattle patients were enrolled and then followed longitudinally. Per the germline V gene, CDR1 is SGHTA and CDR2 is FQGTGA. This CDR3 has 13 residues. V lost 0 bases and J 5 bases, leaving 4 bases between the germline ends.

The sample taken for sequencing was peripheral blood. The J gene is TRBJ1-4, the V gene TRBV7-3; D call uncertain. The TCR sequence derives from a woman in her sixties with COVID-19, enrolled during active disease. The CDR3 protein is CASSLTRNEKLFF. The CDR3 bases are TGTGCCAGCAGCTTAACTCGGAATGAAAAACTGTTTTTT.